Shown below are 15 T cell receptor beta chains from a single sample sequenced in a study of graft-versus-host responses after intestinal transplantation. The authors combined 200,000 CFSE-labeled responder cells with 200,000 irradiated, violet-dye-labeled stimulator cells in plates. Libraries were prepared by immunoSEQ multiplex PCR; TCRdb keeps only in-frame clonotypes and omits some of them. The table has roughly 20,000 clones, over 40% seen once. The sample here was alloreactive CD8+ T cells from a mixed lymphocyte reaction culture, taken before intestinal transplant. The subset here: CFSE-low proliferating T cells sorted from approximately 6-day pre-transplant mixed lymphocyte reaction (GvH or HvG direction). These receptors came from a human patient who received an intestinal transplant.

The chain recombines TRBV11-1 with TRBJ2-7, with D perhaps matching TRBD1 (6 bases). The CDR3 is 15 residues long. The germline gives CDR1 SGHAT, CDR2 FQDESV (reference sequence). V shed 6 bases and J shed 1 base, with 16 bases lying between them. The CDR3 DNA follows: TGTGCCAGCAGTGCCCCCCTACAGGGTTCCTACGAGCAGTACTTC. Protein: CASSAPLQGSYEQYF.

The chain combines TRBV19 with TRBJ1-5, with D maybe TRBD1 (6 bases). Trimming shortened V by 5 bases and J by 2 bases, and 13 bases separated the two germline ends. Per germline, CDR1 LNHDA and CDR2 SQIVND (reference sequence). The CDR3 length is 15 residues. The CDR3, as DNA: TGTGCCAGTAGTTCACTAAGGGGGGGCAATCAGCCCCAGCATTTT. It yields the protein CASSSLRGGNQPQHF.

The gene calls are TRBV18 and TRBJ1-2; D not resolved. V shed 3 bases and J shed 8 bases, with 10 bases lying between them. There are 12 residues in the CDR3. CDR1 is KGHSH and CDR2 is LQKENI in the germline V gene. The CDR3 nucleotides are TGTGCCAGCTCACCGACCGGGGTCGGCTACACCTTC. Translated: CASSPTGVGYTF.

J is TRBJ2-5 and V is TRBV18; D is uncertain. Trimming removed 3 bases from V and 1 base from J, with 6 bases in between. Germline lookup yields CDR1 KGHSH and CDR2 LQKENI. This CDR3 is built from 13 residues. CDR3 bases: TGTGCCAGCTCACCGGACGGCCAAGAGACCCAGTACTTC. Translating it yields CASSPDGQETQYF.

This clone was seen more than once but under ten times. The rearrangement links TRBV14 to TRBJ1-4; 10 bases agree with TRBD1. This CDR3 comprises 19 residues. V lost 4 bases, J lost 6 bases, and 17 bases stayed unmatched. Germline values: CDR1 SGHDN, CDR2 FVKESK. Here the CDR3 reads CASSLTTVGQGSWDEKLFF. The CDR3 DNA sequence: TGTGCCAGCAGCCTCACGACGGTGGGACAGGGGTCTTGGGATGAAAAACTGTTTTTT.

This clone has just a few counts. The chain recombines TRBV4-1 with TRBJ2-7, with a tentative D call TRBD2 (7 bases). Germline lookup yields CDR1 MGHRA and CDR2 YSYEKL. CDR3 length: 15 residues. Deletions cut 0 bases from V and 6 bases from J, with 15 bases between. The CDR3 loop reads CASSQENRDYGEQYF. CDR3 nucleotide sequence: TGCGCCAGCAGCCAAGAGAACAGGGACTATGGCGAGCAGTACTTC.

The genes are TRBV5-5 and TRBJ1-1, with TRBD1 as a possible D gene (6 bases). V lost 0 bases and J lost 4, with 13 bases in between. Germline CDR1 SGHKS, CDR2 YYEKEE (reference sequence). This CDR3 contains 15 residues. In DNA, the CDR3 is TGTGCCAGCAGCTTGGCGGGGGCGCTAAGCACTGAAGCTTTCTTT. This gives the protein CASSLAGALSTEAFF.

V is TRBV18 and J is TRBJ2-5, with TRBD2 identical over 9 bases. V trimming: 3 bases; J trimming: 4 bases; junction bases outside the gene matches: 9. The CDR3 is 16 residues long. The germline gives CDR1 KGHSH, CDR2 LQKENI. In nucleotides, the CDR3 is TGTGCCAGCTCACCTTCCCTTAGCGGGAGAGGAGAGACCCAGTACTTC. Translated, it gives CASSPSLSGRGETQYF. The entire variable domain, with the rest obtained from reference TRBV18 and TRBJ2-5, is as follows: NAGVMQNPRHLVRRRGQEARLRCSPMKGHSHVYWYRQLPEEGLKFMVYLQKENIIDESGMPKERFSAEFPKEGPSILRIQQVVRGDSAAYFCASSPSLSGRGETQYFGPGTRLLVL.

This rearrangement joins TRBV11-3 to TRBJ2-1; 7 bases are a match to TRBD2. V dropped 1 base and J dropped 11; count of bases not matched to a gene: 2. The length of the CDR3 is 12 residues. In germline, CDR1 is SGHNT, CDR2 YENEEA. CDR3 coding DNA: TGTGCCAGCAGCTTAGCTAGCGGCCAGCAGTTCTTC. This encodes CASSLASGQQFF.

This clone appeared a single time. The J gene is TRBJ1-1, the V gene TRBV11-2, with a tentative D call TRBD1 (5 bases). Trimming cost V 0 bases and J 0 bases, with 8 bases left between them. CDR1 SGHAT and CDR2 FQNNGV come from the germline V gene. The CDR3 extends over 15 amino acids. The CDR3 sequence is CASSLEGTMNTEAFF. CDR3 in DNA: TGTGCCAGCAGCTTAGAGGGGACTATGAACACTGAAGCTTTCTTT.

The J gene is TRBJ2-2, the V gene TRBV7-9, with unresolved D. Germline V CDR1 and CDR2: SEHNR, FQNEAQ (reference sequence). There are 19 residues in the CDR3. V lost 0 bases to trimming and J lost 0 bases, with 17 bases between them. The CDR3 coding sequence is TGTGCCAGCAGCTTAGCGCCACTCCTATACTACGCGAACACCGGGGAGCTGTTTTTT. Translated: CASSLAPLLYYANTGELFF.

This sequence joins TRBV29-1 and TRBJ2-7; 11 bases align to TRBD2. The CDR3 length is 14 residues. V shed 7 bases, J shed 5 bases, and the junction held 10 bases outside the gene matches. Germline CDR1 is SQVTM and CDR2 is ANQGSEA. DNA of the CDR3: TGCAGCGCTGCCGTAGCGGGAGGGCCTCACGAGCAGTACTTC. Amino acid sequence: CSAAVAGGPHEQYF.

This clone is deemed medium-sized. This chain uses TRBV28 with TRBJ1-1; no firm D call. V lost 10 bases and J lost 5, with 11 bases in between. Germline V gives CDR1 MDHEN, CDR2 SYDVKM. The CDR3 runs to 11 residues. The CDR3 spells CATRPGTEAFF. As DNA, the CDR3 is TGTGCCACGAGACCTGGGACTGAAGCTTTCTTT. The variable domain in full, completed from reference TRBV28 and TRBJ1-1, reads DVKVTQSSRYLVKRTGEKVFLECVQDMDHENMFWYRQDPGLGLRLIYFSYDVKMKEKGDIPEGYSVSREKKERFSLILESASTNQTSMYLCATRPGTEAFFGQGTRLTVV.

This clone was seen a few times. V gene TRBV6-6 combines with J gene TRBJ2-7; D may be TRBD2 (5 bases). CDR1 MNHNY and CDR2 SVGAGI come from the germline V gene (reference sequence). The V gene lost 2 bases and the J gene lost 3 bases, with 11 bases spanning the gap. CDR3 size: 14 residues. The CDR3: CASSYEGGRYEQYF. The CDR3 coding sequence is TGTGCCAGCAGTTACGAGGGCGGACGCTACGAGCAGTACTTC.

This sequence joins TRBV6-5 and TRBJ1-2, with D tentatively TRBD1 (5 bases). The CDR3 is 14 amino acids. Trimming removed 0 bases at V and 7 bases at J, with 12 bases between. Germline CDR1 MNHEY, CDR2 SVGAGI. The CDR3 bases are TGTGCCAGCAGTTACTCGAGTTTGGGGCCTGGCTACACCTTC. Translating it yields CASSYSSLGPGYTF.